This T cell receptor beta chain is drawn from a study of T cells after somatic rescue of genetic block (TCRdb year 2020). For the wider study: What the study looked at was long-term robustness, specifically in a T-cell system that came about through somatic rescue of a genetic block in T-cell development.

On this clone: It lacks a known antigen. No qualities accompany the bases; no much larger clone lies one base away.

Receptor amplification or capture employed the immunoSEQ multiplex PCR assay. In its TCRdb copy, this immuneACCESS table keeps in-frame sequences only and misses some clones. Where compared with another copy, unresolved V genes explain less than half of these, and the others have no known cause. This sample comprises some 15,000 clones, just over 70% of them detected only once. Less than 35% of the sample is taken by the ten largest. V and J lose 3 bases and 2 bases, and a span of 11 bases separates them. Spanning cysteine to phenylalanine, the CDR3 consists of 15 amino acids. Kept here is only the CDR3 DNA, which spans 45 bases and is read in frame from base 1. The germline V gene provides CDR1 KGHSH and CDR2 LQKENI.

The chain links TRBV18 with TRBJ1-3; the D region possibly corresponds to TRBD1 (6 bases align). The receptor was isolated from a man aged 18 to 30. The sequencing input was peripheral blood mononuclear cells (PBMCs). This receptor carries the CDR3 CASSPLTGTGNTIYF. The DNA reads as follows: TGTGCCAGCTCACCTTTGACAGGAACTGGAAACACCATATATTTT.